The 30 T cell receptor beta chains in this list originate from one sample, sequenced in a study of blood T cell repertoires in COVID-19. Generated by immunoSEQ multiplex PCR, the TCRdb table keeps only in-frame clones and is missing some. The sample lists about 43,000 clones, approximately 88% occurring once. Input material: peripheral blood. Every receptor here comes from a man in his sixties with active COVID-19.

This clone was observed a single time. The J gene is TRBJ1-5, the V gene TRBV4-1, with 8 bases matching TRBD1. This CDR3 has 16 residues. J lost 4 bases, V lost 0 bases, and 5 bases had no gene match. CDR1 is MGHRA, CDR2 YSYEKL, per germline. The CDR3 DNA follows: TGCGCCAGCAGCCAAGATCCCCGACAGGGGAATCAGCCCCAGCATTTT. Translated: CASSQDPRQGNQPQHF.

This chain uses TRBV6-6 with TRBJ2-7; 10 bases are a match to TRBD1. Germline V CDR1 and CDR2: MNHNY, SVGAGI (reference sequence). This CDR3 is 14 amino acids long. V was clipped by 6 bases and J by 5 bases; unmatched bases: 7. CDR3 sequence reads: CASSRGQGGDEQYF. The CDR3 bases are TGTGCCAGCAGCCGCGGACAGGGGGGAGACGAGCAGTACTTC.

The rearrangement joins TRBV27 to TRBJ2-7, with 10 bases matching TRBD2. Germline CDR1 reads MNHEY; CDR2 reads SMNVEV (reference sequence). Trimming at V came to 3 bases and at J to 5 bases, leaving 13 bases not matched to a gene. There are 17 residues in the CDR3. CDR3 amino acids: CASSLTASGGALHEQYF. The CDR3 nucleotides are TGTGCCAGCAGTTTGACTGCCAGCGGGGGGGCGTTGCACGAGCAGTACTTC.

This clone came up once. The chain has TRBV27 and TRBJ2-1; 9 bases fit TRBD2. The CDR3 runs to 15 residues. Germline lookup yields CDR1 MNHEY and CDR2 SMNVEV (reference sequence). Trimming took 8 bases from V and 7 from J; bases not matched to a gene: 12. The CDR3 DNA is TGTGCCAGCTCGGCGAGGCTAGCGGGGAGAAATGAGCAGTTCTTC. Its translation: CASSARLAGRNEQFF.

The rearrangement links TRBV6-2 or TRBV6-3 to TRBJ2-5; D unresolved. The CDR3 runs to 14 residues. CDR1 MNHEY and CDR2 SVGEGT come from the germline V gene. Trimming stripped 0 bases from V and 1 base from J, with 6 bases between. This CDR3 is CASSYSSRQETQYF. The CDR3 DNA follows: TGTGCCAGCAGTTACTCGTCCCGCCAAGAGACCCAGTACTTC.

V usage is TRBV6-6 and J usage is TRBJ1-5; tentative D call: TRBD1 (6 bases). V dropped 2 bases and J dropped 7 bases, with 12 bases sitting between them. The CDR3 totals 14 residues. Germline V CDR1 and CDR2: MNHNY, SVGAGI (reference sequence). CDR3 sequence: CASSYGPGAQPQHF. CDR3 bases: TGTGCCAGCAGTTACGGGCCAGGGGCACAGCCCCAGCATTTT.

The chain has TRBV11-2 and TRBJ2-7; 7 bases align to TRBD1. In germline, CDR1 is SGHAT, CDR2 FQNNGV. J gave up 7 bases and V 5 bases, and 14 bases lay outside the gene matches. This CDR3 has 15 amino acids. CDR3 amino acids: CASSPTSDRASEQYF. The CDR3, as DNA: TGTGCCAGCAGCCCGACCTCCGACAGGGCGAGTGAGCAGTACTTC.

The chain has TRBV6-5 and TRBJ2-5, with D perhaps TRBD2 (6 bases). Trimming stripped 7 bases from V and 1 base from J, with 10 bases between. From germline, CDR1 is MNHEY and CDR2 SVGAGI. This CDR3 is 13 amino acids long. The CDR3 reads CASKVGGQETQYF. The CDR3 DNA reads as TGTGCCAGCAAGGTCGGGGGCCAAGAGACCCAGTACTTC.

The rearrangement links TRBV29-1 to TRBJ1-2; 7 bases line up with TRBD1. Trimming took 2 bases from V and 7 from J; bases not matched to a gene: 7. CDR1 is SQVTM, CDR2 ANQGSEA, per germline. This CDR3 is built from 13 residues. The CDR3 coding sequence is TGCAGCGTTGAAAGCGCAGGGGGAAGTGGCTACACCTTC. This sequence encodes CSVESAGGSGYTF. Supplemented by reference TRBV29-1 and TRBJ1-2, the full variable domain reads SAVISQKPSRDICQRGTSLTIQCQVDSQVTMMFWYRQQPGQSLTLIATANQGSEATYESGFVIDKFPISRPNLTFSTLTVSNMSPEDSSIYLCSVESAGGSGYTFGSGTRLTVV.

The V call is TRBV19, the J call TRBJ2-7, with 7 bases lining up with TRBD1. Germline assignment: CDR1 LNHDA and CDR2 SQIVND (reference sequence). The length of the CDR3 is 14 residues. V gave up 3 bases and J gave up 3 bases; unmatched junction bases: 5. The chain's CDR3 is CASSITAGGYEQYF. The CDR3 DNA reads TGTGCCAGTAGTATTACTGCAGGGGGCTACGAGCAGTACTTC.

This chain uses TRBV28 with TRBJ1-6; a possible D gene is TRBD1 (5 bases). This CDR3 spans 13 amino acids. Germline V lookup: CDR1 MDHEN, CDR2 SYDVKM. The V gene lost 9 bases and the J gene lost 14 bases, with 20 bases spanning the gap. CDR3 sequence reads: CASRPRGTSSLHF. The CDR3 nucleotides are TGTGCCAGTCGACCCCGGGGGACTAGCTCCCTCCACTTT.

The chain recombines TRBV7-7 with TRBJ2-1; 13 nucleotides agree with TRBD2. The germline V gene encodes CDR1 SSHAT and CDR2 FNYEAQ (reference sequence). This CDR3 is 14 amino acids long. The chain's CDR3 is CASGTSGTSNEQFF. The CDR3 DNA sequence: TGTGCTAGCGGGACTAGCGGGACGAGTAATGAGCAGTTCTTC.

The CDR3 region has the DNA TGTGCCAGCCAGGAGGGGCAGCACCTCAATCAGCCCCAGCATTTT. Amino acids: CASQEGQHLNQPQHF. The chain employs TRBV2 and TRBJ1-5, with D possibly being TRBD1 (5 bases). Germline values: CDR1 SNHLY, CDR2 FYNNEI. The CDR3 length is 15 residues. Trimming took off 8 bases at V and 3 bases at J, with 17 bases between the two ends.

Only one count was recorded for this clone. The CDR3 nucleotides are TGCGCCAGCGGGGAGAGCGCCAAAAACATTCAGTACTTC. This translates into CASGESAKNIQYF. This sequence joins TRBV10-2 and TRBJ2-4; TRBD2 is a possible D gene (5 bases). V dropped 8 bases and J dropped 1 base, with 9 bases sitting between them. Germline-derived CDR1 and CDR2 are WSHSY and SAAADI. The CDR3 length is 13 residues.

This chain uses TRBV5-1 with TRBJ2-1, with D perhaps TRBD2 (6 bases). In germline, CDR1 is SGHRS, CDR2 YFSETQ. The germline V and J ends were trimmed by 5 bases and 7 bases, with 19 bases remaining between them. This CDR3 has 15 amino acids. The CDR3 DNA sequence: TGCGCCAGCAGTCAAGAGTCGGGGGATTTGAATGAGCAGTTCTTC. Its protein product is CASSQESGDLNEQFF.

This clone was counted once. The gene calls are TRBV29-1 and TRBJ1-4; D ambiguous. The V end lost 5 bases, the J end lost 0 bases, and 7 bases lay between the germline ends. This CDR3 is built from 13 residues. Germline loops: CDR1 SQVTM, CDR2 ANQGSEA. CDR3 residues: CSVLRATNEKLFF. CDR3 DNA: TGCAGCGTTCTTAGAGCAACTAATGAAAAACTGTTTTTT.

This chain uses TRBV11-2 with TRBJ2-1; TRBD2 matches 12 bases. The CDR3 is 14 residues long. J lost 6 bases, V lost 5 bases, and 2 bases had no gene match. Germline assignment: CDR1 SGHAT and CDR2 FQNNGV. The CDR3 loop reads CASSPGLAGNEQFF. The CDR3 bases are TGTGCCAGCAGCCCGGGACTAGCGGGCAATGAGCAGTTCTTC.

This clone was observed a few times. The chain is built from TRBV2 and TRBJ2-2; TRBD1 is a possible D gene (5 bases). The CDR3 contains 15 residues. The germline V and J ends were trimmed by 1 base and 4 bases, with 10 bases remaining between them. Per the germline V gene, CDR1 is SNHLY and CDR2 is FYNNEI. CDR3 amino acids: CASSEGTIGTGELFF. CDR3 nucleotides: TGTGCCAGCAGTGAAGGGACAATAGGCACCGGGGAGCTGTTTTTT.

V gene TRBV14 combines with J gene TRBJ1-2; 8 bases map to TRBD1. Per germline, CDR1 SGHDN and CDR2 FVKESK. The length of the CDR3 is 14 residues. V lost 4 bases and J lost 8; bases outside the gene matches: 9. The CDR3 protein is CASSPWTGNFGYTF. The DNA of the CDR3 is TGTGCCAGCAGCCCCTGGACAGGGAACTTCGGCTACACCTTC.

This clone was detected only a few times. This chain links TRBV10-1 with TRBJ2-7; tentatively, D is TRBD2 (5 bases). The CDR3 loop spans 13 amino acids. Germline loops: CDR1 WNHNN, CDR2 SYGVQD (reference sequence). V lost 6 bases and J 0 bases, leaving 9 bases between the germline ends. The DNA for the CDR3 is TGCGCCAGCAGCGTAGGGAGCTCCTACGAGCAGTACTTC. Encoded protein: CASSVGSSYEQYF.

This chain links TRBV7-3 with TRBJ2-6; 12 nucleotides match TRBD1. The CDR3 has 18 amino acids. Germline CDR1 and CDR2: SGHTA and FQGTGA. The junction had 2 bases not matched to a gene; V was cut back by 0 bases and J by 2 bases. The CDR3 sequence: CASSLTGTGGTGANVLTF. The CDR3 coding sequence is TGTGCCAGCAGCTTAACGGGGACAGGGGGCACTGGGGCCAACGTCCTGACTTTC.

The chain employs TRBV5-4 and TRBJ1-4; 7 bases align to TRBD1. Per the germline V gene, CDR1 is SGHNT and CDR2 is YYREEE (reference sequence). V lost 4 bases and J lost 7; bases outside the gene matches: 10. The CDR3 runs 15 residues. The DNA for the CDR3 is TGTGCCAGCAGCCCAACGACAGGGTGGAGTGAAAAACTGTTTTTT. It encodes CASSPTTGWSEKLFF.

The chain links TRBV5-4 to TRBJ2-5; D might be TRBD2 (5 bases). CDR3 size: 14 residues. CDR1 is SGHNT and CDR2 is YYREEE in the germline V gene (reference sequence). The V and J ends lost 4 bases and 0 bases respectively, with 10 bases between them. CDR3 sequence reads: CASSPGGDQETQYF. The CDR3 DNA sequence: TGTGCCAGCAGCCCCGGAGGCGACCAAGAGACCCAGTACTTC.

The rearrangement links TRBV3-1 (or the pseudogene TRBV3-2) to TRBJ2-1; D remains unclear. The CDR3 consists of 11 residues. Per the germline V gene, CDR1 is LGHDT and CDR2 is YNNKEL (reference sequence). The V and J ends lost 11 bases and 7 bases respectively, with 12 bases between them. This CDR3 reads CAGSSGNEQFF. The CDR3 nucleotides are TGTGCCGGATCGTCCGGGAATGAGCAGTTCTTC.

The V and J genes are TRBV7-2 and TRBJ1-6, with TRBD1 as a possible D gene (5 bases). Trimming took 3 bases from V and 8 from J, leaving 17 bases between them. There are 16 residues in the CDR3. Germline assignment: CDR1 SGHTA and CDR2 FQGNSA. The CDR3 is CASSLLIGGGDSPLHF. As DNA, the CDR3 is TGTGCCAGCAGCTTGCTCATCGGGGGAGGGGATTCACCCCTCCACTTT.

This clone occurred a few times. The chain uses TRBV15 and TRBJ1-5, with 11 positions matching TRBD1. The CDR3 spans 15 residues. Germline assignment: CDR1 LNHNV and CDR2 YYDKDF (reference sequence). With 5 bases clipped from V and 6 bases from J, the junction kept 6 bases outside the gene matches. DNA of the CDR3: TGTGCCACCAGCGGTGGGACAGGGGGAAGTCAGCCCCAGCATTTT. Its translation: CATSGGTGGSQPQHF.

This chain connects TRBV25-1 to TRBJ2-5; a possible D gene is TRBD2 (5 bases). The CDR3 is made up of 13 amino acids. The germline V gene has CDR1 MGHDK and CDR2 SYGVNS. V was clipped by 6 bases and J by 5 bases, with 13 bases between them. CDR3 protein: CASSRRGLETQYF. Here the CDR3 DNA reads TGTGCCAGCAGCCGAAGAGGGCTGGAGACCCAGTACTTC.

J is TRBJ1-1 and V is TRBV5-1, with D uncertain. V shed 0 bases and J shed 4 bases, with 13 bases lying between them. Germline-derived CDR1 and CDR2 are SGHRS and YFSETQ. This CDR3 is built from 15 residues. DNA of the CDR3: TGCGCCAGCAGCTTGGTATCGGGAGCGGGCACTGAAGCTTTCTTT. It translates to CASSLVSGAGTEAFF.

This sequence joins TRBV18 and TRBJ2-5; TRBD2 matches at 12 bases. The germline V gene has CDR1 KGHSH and CDR2 LQKENI. The V segment lost 3 bases and the J segment 0 bases; nucleotides outside the gene matches: 8. This CDR3 has 18 amino acids. The CDR3 region has the DNA TGTGCCAGCTCACCTGAGCCGGGACTAGCGGGCAACCAAGAGACCCAGTACTTC. It specifies CASSPEPGLAGNQETQYF.

The chain recombines TRBV6-6 with TRBJ1-1; 10 bases are a match to TRBD1. The CDR3 length is 15 residues. Germline V gene lookup returns CDR1 MNHNY and CDR2 SVGAGI (reference sequence). Losses at the gene ends were 3 bases for V and 6 bases for J; bases not matched to a gene: 7. CDR3 protein: CASSYLATGGSEAFF. Here the CDR3 DNA reads TGTGCCAGCAGTTATCTCGCGACAGGGGGCTCTGAAGCTTTCTTT.